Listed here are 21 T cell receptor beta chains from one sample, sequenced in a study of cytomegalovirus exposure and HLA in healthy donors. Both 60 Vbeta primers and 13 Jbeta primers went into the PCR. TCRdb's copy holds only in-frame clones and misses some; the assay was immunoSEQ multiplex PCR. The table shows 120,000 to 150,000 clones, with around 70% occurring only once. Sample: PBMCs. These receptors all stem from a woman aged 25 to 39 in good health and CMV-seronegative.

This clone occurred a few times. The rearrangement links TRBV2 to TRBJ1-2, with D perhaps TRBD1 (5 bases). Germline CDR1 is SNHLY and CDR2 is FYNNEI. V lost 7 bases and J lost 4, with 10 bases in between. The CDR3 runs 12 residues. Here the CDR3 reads CASTGASYGYTF. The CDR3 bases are TGTGCCAGCACTGGGGCTTCCTATGGCTACACCTTC.

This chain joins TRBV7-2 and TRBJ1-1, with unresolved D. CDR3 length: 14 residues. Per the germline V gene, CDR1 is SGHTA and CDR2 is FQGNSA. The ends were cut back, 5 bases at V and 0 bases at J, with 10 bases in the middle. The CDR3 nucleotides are TGTGCCAGCAGCCCCGGGTCGTTGAACACTGAAGCTTTCTTT. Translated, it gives CASSPGSLNTEAFF. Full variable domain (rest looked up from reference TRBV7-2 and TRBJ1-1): GAGVSQSPSNKVTEKGKDVELRCDPISGHTALYWYRQSLGQGLEFLIYFQGNSAPDKSGLPSDRFSAERTGGSVSTLTIQRTQQEDSAVYLCASSPGSLNTEAFFGQGTRLTVV.

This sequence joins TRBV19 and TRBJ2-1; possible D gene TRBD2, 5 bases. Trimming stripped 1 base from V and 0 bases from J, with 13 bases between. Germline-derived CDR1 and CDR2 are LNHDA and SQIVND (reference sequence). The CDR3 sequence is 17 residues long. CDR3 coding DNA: TGTGCCAGTAGTATAGGTGTACCGGGGAACTCCTACAATGAGCAGTTCTTC. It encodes CASSIGVPGNSYNEQFF.

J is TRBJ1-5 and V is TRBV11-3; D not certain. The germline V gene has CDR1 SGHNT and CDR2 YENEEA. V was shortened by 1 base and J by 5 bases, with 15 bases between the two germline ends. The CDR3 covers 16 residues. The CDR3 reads CASSLVRALVYQPQHF. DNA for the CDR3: TGTGCCAGCAGCTTAGTGAGGGCATTGGTATATCAGCCCCAGCATTTT. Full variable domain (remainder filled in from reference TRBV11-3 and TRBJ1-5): EAGVVQSPRYKIIEKKQPVAFWCNPISGHNTLYWYLQNLGQGPELLIRYENEEAVDDSQLPKDRFSAERLKGVDSTLKIQPAELGDSAVYLCASSLVRALVYQPQHFGDGTRLSIL.

The chain's CDR3 is CASSYSGVSSGNTIYF. The CDR3 DNA reads TGTGCCAGCAGTTACTCAGGGGTTTCCTCTGGAAACACCATATATTTT. The chain carries TRBV6-5 and TRBJ1-3, with D tentatively TRBD1 (5 bases). V lost 0 bases, J lost 0 bases, and 9 bases lay in between. This CDR3 is built from 16 residues. Per the germline V gene, CDR1 is MNHEY and CDR2 is SVGAGI.

The CDR3 region is CASSRGAGQVETQYF. CDR3 nucleotides: TGTGCCAGCAGTCGGGGGGCAGGCCAAGTGGAGACCCAGTACTTC. V usage is TRBV6-1 and J usage is TRBJ2-5; D possibly corresponds to TRBD2 (7 bases). Germline V gives CDR1 MNHNS, CDR2 SASEGT. The V and J ends lost 5 bases and 5 bases respectively, with 18 bases between them. This CDR3 comprises 15 residues.

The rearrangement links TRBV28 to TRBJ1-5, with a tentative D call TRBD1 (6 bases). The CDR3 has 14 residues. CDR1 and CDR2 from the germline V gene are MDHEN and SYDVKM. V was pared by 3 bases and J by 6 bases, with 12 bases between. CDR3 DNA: TGTGCCAGCAGTTTTAGGACAGACCGTCAGCCCCAGCATTTT. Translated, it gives CASSFRTDRQPQHF.

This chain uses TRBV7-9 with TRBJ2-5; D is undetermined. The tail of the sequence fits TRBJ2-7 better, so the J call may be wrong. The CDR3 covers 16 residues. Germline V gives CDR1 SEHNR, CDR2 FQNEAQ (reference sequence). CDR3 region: CASSPGTALSGYEQYF. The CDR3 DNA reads TGTGCCAGCAGCCCCGGTACAGCCCTCTCTGGATACGAGCAGTACTTC.

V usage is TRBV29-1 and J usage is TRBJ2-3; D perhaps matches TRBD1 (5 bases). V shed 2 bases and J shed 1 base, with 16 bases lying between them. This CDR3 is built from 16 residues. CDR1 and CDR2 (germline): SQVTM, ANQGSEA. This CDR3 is CSVESFSTGGTDTQYF. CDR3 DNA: TGCAGCGTTGAATCTTTTAGTACAGGTGGCACAGATACGCAGTATTTT.

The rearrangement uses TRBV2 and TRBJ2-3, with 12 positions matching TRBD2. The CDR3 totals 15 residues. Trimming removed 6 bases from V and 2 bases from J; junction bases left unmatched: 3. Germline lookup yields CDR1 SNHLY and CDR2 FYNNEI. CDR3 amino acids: CASRTSGGHTDTQYF. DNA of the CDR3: TGTGCCAGCAGGACTAGCGGGGGCCACACAGATACGCAGTATTTT.

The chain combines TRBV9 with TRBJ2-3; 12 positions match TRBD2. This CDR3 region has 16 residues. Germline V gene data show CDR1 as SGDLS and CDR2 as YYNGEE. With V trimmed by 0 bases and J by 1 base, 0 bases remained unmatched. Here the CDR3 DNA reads TGTGCCAGCAGCGTAGGACTAGCGGGGGGCACAGATACGCAGTATTTT. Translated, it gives CASSVGLAGGTDTQYF. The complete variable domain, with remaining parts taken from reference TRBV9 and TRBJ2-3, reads DSGVTQTPKHLITATGQRVTLRCSPRSGDLSVYWYQQSLDQGLQFLIQYYNGEERAKGNILERFSAQQFPDLHSELNLSSLELGDSALYFCASSVGLAGGTDTQYFGPGTRLTVL.

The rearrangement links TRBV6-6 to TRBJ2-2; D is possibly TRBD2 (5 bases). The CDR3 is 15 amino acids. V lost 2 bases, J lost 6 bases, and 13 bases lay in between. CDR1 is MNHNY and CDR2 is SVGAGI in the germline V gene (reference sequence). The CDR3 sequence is CASSYRTQSAGELFF. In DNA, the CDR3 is TGTGCCAGCAGTTACAGGACTCAAAGTGCCGGGGAGCTGTTTTTT.

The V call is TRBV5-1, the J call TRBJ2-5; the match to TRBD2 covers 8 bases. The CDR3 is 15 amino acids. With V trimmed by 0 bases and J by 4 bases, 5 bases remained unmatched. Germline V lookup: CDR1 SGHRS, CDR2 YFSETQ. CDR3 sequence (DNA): TGCGCCAGCAGCTTGGCGACGGGGGGGGGAGAGACCCAGTACTTC. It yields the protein CASSLATGGGETQYF.

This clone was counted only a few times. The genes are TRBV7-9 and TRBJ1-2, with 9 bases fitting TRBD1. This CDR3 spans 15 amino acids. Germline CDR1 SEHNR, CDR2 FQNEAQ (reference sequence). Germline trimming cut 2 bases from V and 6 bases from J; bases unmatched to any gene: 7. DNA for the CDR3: TGTGCCAGCAGCTTAACCCGGGACAGGGAGGATGGCTACACCTTC. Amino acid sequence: CASSLTRDREDGYTF. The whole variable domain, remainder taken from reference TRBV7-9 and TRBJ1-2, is DTGVSQNPRHKITKRGQNVTFRCDPISEHNRLYWYRQTLGQGPEFLTYFQNEAQLEKSRLLSDRFSAERPKGSFSTLEIQRTEQGDSAMYLCASSLTRDREDGYTFGSGTRLTVV.

In DNA, the CDR3 is TGTGCCTGGACTTTAGCGGGAGGGCGCTTTGGTGAGCAGTTCTTC. As protein: CAWTLAGGRFGEQFF. The chain has TRBV30 and TRBJ2-1; TRBD2 matches at 11 bases. This CDR3 is 15 amino acids long. Trimming took 4 bases from V and 9 from J; bases not matched to a gene: 11. Germline CDR1 is GTSNPN and CDR2 is SVGIG (reference sequence).

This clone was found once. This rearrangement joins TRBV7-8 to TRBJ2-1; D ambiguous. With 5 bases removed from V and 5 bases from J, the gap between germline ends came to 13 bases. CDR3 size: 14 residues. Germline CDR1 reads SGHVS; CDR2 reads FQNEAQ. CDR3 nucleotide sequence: TGTGCCAGCAGCCCCCAACCGGGTGACAATGAGCAGTTCTTC. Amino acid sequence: CASSPQPGDNEQFF.

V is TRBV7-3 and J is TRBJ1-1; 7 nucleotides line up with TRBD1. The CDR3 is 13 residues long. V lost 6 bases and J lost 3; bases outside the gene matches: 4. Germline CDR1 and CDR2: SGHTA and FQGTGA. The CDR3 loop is CASRLGTDTEAFF. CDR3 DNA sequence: TGTGCCAGCAGACTCGGGACAGACACTGAAGCTTTCTTT. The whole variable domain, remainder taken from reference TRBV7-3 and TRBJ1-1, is GAGVSQTPSNKVTEKGKYVELRCDPISGHTALYWYRQSLGQGPEFLIYFQGTGAADDSGLPNDRFFAVRPEGSVSTLKIQRTERGDSAVYLCASRLGTDTEAFFGQGTRLTVV.

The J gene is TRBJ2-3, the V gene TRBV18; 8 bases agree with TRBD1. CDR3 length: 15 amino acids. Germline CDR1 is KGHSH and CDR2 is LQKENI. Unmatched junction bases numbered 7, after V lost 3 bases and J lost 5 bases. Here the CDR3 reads CASSPEGQGGDTQYF. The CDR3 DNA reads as TGTGCCAGCTCACCCGAAGGACAGGGAGGAGATACGCAGTATTTT.

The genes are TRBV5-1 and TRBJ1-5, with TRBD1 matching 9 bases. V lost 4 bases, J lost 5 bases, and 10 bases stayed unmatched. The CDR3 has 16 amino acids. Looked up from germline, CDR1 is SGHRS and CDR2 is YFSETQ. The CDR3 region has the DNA TGCGCCAGCAGCGTTGAAGACCGGACAGGGGATCAGCCCCAGCATTTT. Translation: CASSVEDRTGDQPQHF. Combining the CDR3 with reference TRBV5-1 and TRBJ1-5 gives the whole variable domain KAGVTQTPRYLIKTRGQQVTLSCSPISGHRSVSWYQQTPGQGLQFLFEYFSETQRNKGNFPGRFSGRQFSNSRSEMNVSTLELGDSALYLCASSVEDRTGDQPQHFGDGTRLSIL.

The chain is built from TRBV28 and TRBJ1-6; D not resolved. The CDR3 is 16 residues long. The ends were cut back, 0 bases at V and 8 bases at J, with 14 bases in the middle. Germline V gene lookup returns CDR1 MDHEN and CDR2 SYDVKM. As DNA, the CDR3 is TGTGCCAGCAGTTTATGGTCACAGCCCCATGATTCACCCCTCCACTTT. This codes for CASSLWSQPHDSPLHF.

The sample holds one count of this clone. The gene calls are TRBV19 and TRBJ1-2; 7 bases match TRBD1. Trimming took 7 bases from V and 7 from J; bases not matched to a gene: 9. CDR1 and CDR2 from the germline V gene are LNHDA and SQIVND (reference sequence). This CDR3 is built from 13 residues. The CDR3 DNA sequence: TGTGCCAGTACCCAGACTAGGGGGCCTGGCTACACCTTC. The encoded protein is CASTQTRGPGYTF.